The present entry profiles one T cell receptor beta chain with its context. The data stem from a study of control samples from healthy donors and cancer patients. V lost 3 bases to trimming and J lost 8 bases, with 10 bases between them. CDR1 and CDR2 from the germline V gene are MDHEN and SYDVKM. This CDR3 region has 12 residues. The repertoire was sequenced with immunoSEQ multiplex PCR; TCRdb's copy has only in-frame clones and lacks some. The sample has some 95,000 clones; roughly 92% are singletons. The clonotype originates from a human donor in good health. The donor label of this sample is uncertain. The chain links TRBV28 to TRBJ1-2; D unresolved. Sequencing used blood. CDR3 DNA: TGTGCCAGCAGTTTTGGTAGCATAGGCTACACCTTC. Amino acids: CASSFGSIGYTF.